The T cell receptor (beta chain) under discussion was sequenced for a study of OX40 agonist ivuxolimab in advanced cancers. The V gene's germline CDR1 is SGHDN and CDR2 FVKESK. CDR3 size: 12 residues. Deletions cut 3 bases from V and 5 bases from J, with 7 bases between. The repertoire was sequenced with immunoSEQ multiplex PCR; TCRdb's copy has only in-frame clones and lacks some. This sample yields about 26,000 clones, of which roughly 90% are seen a single time; less than 20% belongs to the top ten. The sequences come from CD4+ or CD8+ T cells sorted from blood, collected in a trial of the OX40 agonist ivuxolimab. This TCR was recovered from an adult with an advanced solid tumor such as melanoma, head and neck, liver or kidney cancer. The V call is TRBV14, the J call TRBJ2-5; D uncertain. CDR3 DNA: TGTGCCAGCAGCCACTTCGGGGAGACCCAGTACTTC. It yields the protein CASSHFGETQYF.